Reported below is one TCR beta chain. The CDR3 extends over 16 amino acids. Germline CDR1 SGHTA, CDR2 FQGTGA. Trimming shortened V by 4 bases and J by 4 bases, and 16 bases separated the two germline ends. The sample comes from a study of blood T cell repertoires in COVID-19. Study information: Sites in the United States, Italy and Spain provided acute and convalescent COVID-19 samples. PBMCs, B-cell-depleted T cells, or T cells were the source of the cDNA or gDNA that made up the material.

As handled by the study authors: Reference gene primer amplification gave nucleated cell count estimates. Assay used: immunoSEQ multiplex PCR; TCRdb lists only in-frame clones, some missing. The V and J calls and clone size come from that table; D and trimming were worked out from the DNA. The table records approximately 82,000 clones, around 92% of them present only once. Sample: peripheral blood. This chain uses TRBV7-3 with TRBJ2-2; weak D call: TRBD1 (7 bases). The receptor was derived from a woman aged 60-75 years with active COVID-19. This CDR3 is CASSSPRGAGTGELFF. The DNA of the CDR3 is TGTGCCAGCAGCTCTCCCAGGGGGGCGGGCACCGGGGAGCTGTTTTTT.